A selection of T cell receptor beta chains follows, all from one sample in a study of T cell responses to AZD1222 COVID-19 vaccine. TCRdb keeps only in-frame clones here, not all; method: immunoSEQ multiplex PCR. Counted here are about 130,000 clones, approximately 89% occurring once; the ten biggest clones make up 3.5% to 4.5%. Sequenced here: peripheral blood, sampled 28 days after the second AZD1222 dose. These receptors were obtained from an adult who received the AZD1222 COVID-19 vaccine. CDR3s include the opening cysteine and the closing phenylalanine or tryptophan. D genes are given only for firm matches. Not every row has a clone size; where given, it reads once, few, many or a size class.

.,TRBV9,TRBJ1-5,.,TGTGCCAGCAGCGTAGGAGATCAGCCCCAGCATTTT,CASSVGDQPQHF
.,TRBV3-1/TRBV3-2,TRBJ2-1,.,TGTGCCAGCAGCCCCACGGCCGCGGGGAGTAGTGAGCAGTTCTTC,CASSPTAAGSSEQFF
.,TRBV19,TRBJ2-7,.,TGTGCCAGTAGTATTCCCAGGGACGGGACCTACGAGCAGTACTTC,CASSIPRDGTYEQYF
.,TRBV19,TRBJ1-1,.,TGTGCCAGTAGTACGGGATGGACTGAAGCTTTCTTT,CASSTGWTEAFF
.,TRBV6-5,TRBJ1-1,.,TGTGCCAGCACCCGAAGGGGGAGCACTGAAGCTTTCTTT,CASTRRGSTEAFF
.,TRBV15,TRBJ2-5,.,TGTGCCACCAGCAGAGATCACGGAGGTGAAGAGACCCAGTACTTC,CATSRDHGGEETQYF
.,TRBV28,TRBJ1-5,TRBD1,TGTGCCAGCAGCCCTCGGACAGGCGATAGCAATCAGCCCCAGCATTTT,CASSPRTGDSNQPQHF
.,TRBV27,TRBJ2-2,TRBD1,TGTGCCAGCAGTCAACGGACAGGCTGGGGGGAGCTGTTTTTT,CASSQRTGWGELFF
.,TRBV5-1,TRBJ2-3,.,TGCGCCAGCAGAGGCGGGGAAGGCACAGATACGCAGTATTTT,CASRGGEGTDTQYF
.,TRBV5-4,TRBJ1-4,.,TGTGCCAGCAGCCTCGGGGGGACAACTAATGAAAAACTGTTTTTT,CASSLGGTTNEKLFF
.,TRBV5-1,TRBJ1-1,.,TGCGCCAGCAGCTTTGTGGGCACTGAAGCTTTCTTT,CASSFVGTEAFF
.,TRBV3-1/TRBV3-2,TRBJ1-2,.,TGTGCCAGCAGCCAGGATCTCACCTACTATGGCTACACCTTC,CASSQDLTYYGYTF
.,TRBV19,TRBJ1-5,.,TGTGCCAGTAGTATAGAGGGGGGGCCCAATCAGCCCCAGCATTTT,CASSIEGGPNQPQHF
.,TRBV21-1,TRBJ1-2,.,TGTGCCAGCAGCCCGGCCCGGGACAGGCCGATCTACTATGGCTACACCTTC,CASSPARDRPIYYGYTF
.,TRBV3-1/TRBV3-2,TRBJ2-7,TRBD1,TGTGCCAGCAGCCGCACAATTCCCGCCGGGACAGGGGTGTACGAGCAGTACTTC,CASSRTIPAGTGVYEQYF
.,TRBV3-1/TRBV3-2,TRBJ2-3,.,TGTGCCAGCAGCCGCTATGGTAATAGCTTAAACACAGATACGCAGTATTTT,CASSRYGNSLNTDTQYF
.,TRBV18,TRBJ2-1,.,TGTGCCAGCTCCCAAAACTCGGACTGGGATGAGCAGTTCTTC,CASSQNSDWDEQFF
few,TRBV19,TRBJ1-6,.,TGTGCCATCGGGCCGAATTCACCCCTCCACTTT,CAIGPNSPLHF
.,TRBV5-1,TRBJ2-1,TRBD2,TGCGCCAGCAAATCTCAAGCGGGCAGCGGGGGGGCCGGATTGCAGTTCTTC,CASKSQAGSGGAGLQFF
once,TRBV6-5,TRBJ2-1,.,TGTGCCAGCAGGCCAACTAGTCTCGGGGAGTTCTTC,CASRPTSLGEFF
.,TRBV28,TRBJ2-5,.,TGTGCCAGCAGTTTATCCCCCCGAGGGGGGCGTGAGACCCAGTACTTC,CASSLSPRGGRETQYF
.,TRBV29-1,TRBJ1-1,TRBD1,TGCAGCGTCCTGGGGACAGGGACAAGCCCTGGAGCTTTCTTT,CSVLGTGTSPGAFF
once,TRBV11-2,TRBJ2-7,TRBD2,TGTGCCAGCAGCTTAGACCCCCGCCTAGCGGGTCACGAGCAGTACTTC,CASSLDPRLAGHEQYF
.,TRBV5-6,TRBJ1-2,TRBD1,TGTGCCAGCAGCCTGGACAGGGGCGAACACTATGGCTACACCTTC,CASSLDRGEHYGYTF
.,TRBV7-9,TRBJ1-1,.,TGTGCCAGCAGGGGAGCGGCAGGAGGAAACACTGAAGCTTTCTTT,CASRGAAGGNTEAFF
.,TRBV5-4,TRBJ1-6,.,TGTGCCAGCAGCCAGCAACAGGGCAGGAATTCACCCCTCCACTTT,CASSQQQGRNSPLHF
.,TRBV30,TRBJ1-4,.,TGTGCCTGGAGTGGAACCCAGGCTGGAAAACTGTTTTTT,CAWSGTQAGKLFF
.,TRBV24-1,TRBJ2-1,TRBD2,TGTGCCACCAGTGGCGGGGGGTCCTACAATGAGCAGTTCTTC,CATSGGGSYNEQFF
.,TRBV14,TRBJ2-7,TRBD1,TGTGCCAGCAGCCAAGATGGGACAGGGGCCTACGAGCAGTACTTC,CASSQDGTGAYEQYF
.,TRBV18,TRBJ1-1,.,TGTGCCAGCTCACCACCGTCGGGGAGCACTGAAGCTTTCTTT,CASSPPSGSTEAFF
.,TRBV3-1/TRBV3-2,TRBJ2-5,.,TGTGCCAGCAGCCAAAATTCTGGGGCCGGAGCGGAGGGAGAGACCCAGTACTTC,CASSQNSGAGAEGETQYF
.,TRBV5-1,TRBJ1-4,TRBD1,TGCGCCAGCAGCTCCCAGACAGGGGCTAATGAAAAACTGTTTTTT,CASSSQTGANEKLFF
few,TRBV5-4,TRBJ1-6,TRBD1,TGTGCCAGCAGCTTGGGGGACAGGGGTAATTCACCCCTCCACTTT,CASSLGDRGNSPLHF
.,TRBV6-1,TRBJ1-2,.,TGTGCCAGCAGTGAAGGCAACAGCCGCTATGGCTACACCTTC,CASSEGNSRYGYTF
.,TRBV9,TRBJ2-6,.,TGTGCCAGCAGCGAGGTCACGTACAACTCTGGGGCCAACGTCCTGACTTTC,CASSEVTYNSGANVLTF
.,TRBV6-2/TRBV6-3,TRBJ2-1,TRBD1,TGTGCCAGCAGTTACGCGGGACAGGGTTACAATGAGCAGTTCTTC,CASSYAGQGYNEQFF
.,TRBV30,TRBJ2-7,.,TGTGCCTGGAGCGCGGGACAGCTAAATCCCGAGCAGTACTTC,CAWSAGQLNPEQYF
.,TRBV5-1,TRBJ2-7,.,TGCGCCAGCAGTCGCGCCAACTGGGACTCCCGACGGGAGCAGTACTTC,CASSRANWDSRREQYF
.,TRBV7-2,TRBJ2-2,TRBD1,TGTGCCAGCAGCTTCCGGGACAGGGGAAACGGGGAGCTGTTTTTT,CASSFRDRGNGELFF
.,TRBV6-5,TRBJ1-4,.,TGTGCCAGCAGATCTGGACAGAATGCCGAAAAACTGTTTTTT,CASRSGQNAEKLFF
.,TRBV7-6,TRBJ2-5,.,TGTGCCAGCAGCCAAGGCGGAACAGGTGGCGTCGAGACCCAGTACTTC,CASSQGGTGGVETQYF
.,TRBV18,TRBJ2-7,TRBD1,TGTGCCAGCTCACCACCGGGACAGGCAAACTACGAGCAGTACTTC,CASSPPGQANYEQYF
.,TRBV15,TRBJ1-5,TRBD1,TGTGCCACCAGCAGAGAGTGGGACAGGGTGGGTCAGCCCCAGCATTTT,CATSREWDRVGQPQHF
.,TRBV27,TRBJ2-7,TRBD2,TGTGCCAGCAGTTTCTTCGGGGGGACGTCATCATACGAGCAGTACTTC,CASSFFGGTSSYEQYF
.,TRBV6-5,TRBJ2-7,TRBD2,TGTGCCACCGCGAGCGGGGGGAGCTACGAGCAGTACTTC,CATASGGSYEQYF
.,TRBV4-2,TRBJ1-5,.,TGTGCCAGCAGCCTACCGGGACTTAGCAATCAGCCCCAGCATTTT,CASSLPGLSNQPQHF
.,TRBV29-1,TRBJ1-1,.,TGCAGCGTTGATTGGGAGCGACCCCAGGCTTTCTTT,CSVDWERPQAFF
few,TRBV7-2,TRBJ2-7,.,TGTGCCAGCAGCTTACCCACAGGGTACTACGAGCAGTACTTC,CASSLPTGYYEQYF
once,TRBV5-1,TRBJ2-1,.,TGCGCCAGCAGCCAAGTGCAGGGCGACAATGAGCAGTTCTTC,CASSQVQGDNEQFF
.,TRBV4-2,TRBJ1-4,.,TGTGCCAGCAGCCAAGGAGTGGGAGGTAATGAAAAACTGTTTTTT,CASSQGVGGNEKLFF
.,TRBV6-6,TRBJ2-3,TRBD2,TGTGCCAGCTGTAAGCGGGGGGGGCCAGATACGCAGTATTTT,CASCKRGGPDTQYF
.,TRBV12-3/TRBV12-4,TRBJ1-2,.,TGTGCCAGCAGTTTAGCAGGGAACTATGGCTACACCTTC,CASSLAGNYGYTF
.,TRBV11-2,TRBJ1-4,.,TGTGCCAGCAGCCGGGACACCTCCACGGGGTTACTGTTTTTT,CASSRDTSTGLLFF
.,TRBV21-1,TRBJ2-7,.,TGTGCCAGCAGCAAACCCCTCACCCGCTACGAGCAGTACTTC,CASSKPLTRYEQYF
.,TRBV4-1,TRBJ1-5,TRBD1,TGCGCCAGCAGCCAAGATCCCAGGGGGCTGCAGCCCCAGCATTTT,CASSQDPRGLQPQHF
.,TRBV7-8,TRBJ2-5,TRBD2,TGTGCCAGCAGCTTAGGGGCGTTGGGACTAGCGGACCAAGAGACCCAGTACTTC,CASSLGALGLADQETQYF
.,TRBV15,TRBJ1-2,.,TGTGCCACCAGCAGGAGAGAAGGGAATAGACAGGACTACACCTTC,CATSRREGNRQDYTF
.,TRBV5-1,TRBJ1-5,.,TGCGCCAGCAGGGAGGGGGGGCTTAGCAATCAGCCCCAGCATTTT,CASREGGLSNQPQHF
few,TRBV20-1,TRBJ1-4,.,TGCAGTGCTTGGGTCTTTGAAAAACTGTTTTTT,CSAWVFEKLFF